The rows below give T cell receptor beta chains drawn from one sample of a study of blood T cell repertoires in COVID-19. Profiling relied on immunoSEQ multiplex PCR, and the TCRdb table lists in-frame clones only, not all of them. The table lists tens of thousands of clones, 72% of them singletons, with around 23% in the top ten. The sample consisted of peripheral blood. The receptors derive from a woman in her sixties or seventies in a cohort sampled during active or convalescent COVID-19. Both conserved end residues are part of each CDR3. D genes are given only for firm matches. Clone size is shown for a subset of rows, as once, few, many or a class of expanded clone.

d_call | j_call | v_call | clone_size | cdr3_aa | cdr3_nt
TRBD2 | TRBJ2-3 | TRBV5-1 | - | CASSLAPSGGLDTQYF | TGCGCCAGCAGCTTGGCCCCTAGCGGGGGTTTAGATACGCAGTATTTT
- | TRBJ1-2 | TRBV6-2/TRBV6-3 | - | CASSNRQNYGYTF | TGTGCCAGCAGTAACCGACAGAACTATGGCTACACCTTC
- | TRBJ2-7 | TRBV6-5 | - | CASSPGFPYEQYF | TGTGCCAGCAGTCCAGGTTTCCCCTACGAGCAGTACTTC
TRBD1 | TRBJ1-1 | TRBV24-1 | - | CATSRGRNRFLAFF | TGTGCCACCAGCAGGGGGCGGAATCGTTTTTTGGCTTTCTTT
- | TRBJ1-5 | TRBV25-1 | - | CASRGGDNQPQHF | TGTGCCAGCAGGGGGGGGGACAATCAGCCCCAGCATTTT
- | TRBJ1-4 | TRBV5-1 | - | CASSLGPGGNEKLFF | TGCGCCAGCAGCTTGGGCCCGGGTGGGAATGAAAAACTGTTTTTT
TRBD1 | TRBJ1-1 | TRBV7-9 | - | CASSFLGQGTEAFF | TGTGCCAGCAGCTTTCTTGGACAGGGAACTGAAGCTTTCTTT
TRBD1 | TRBJ1-5 | TRBV28 | - | CASRAKPGQGAISNQPQHF | TGTGCCAGCAGAGCAAAACCGGGACAGGGGGCAATTAGCAATCAGCCCCAGCATTTT
TRBD1 | TRBJ2-5 | TRBV5-4 | - | CASSYGQGGETQYF | TGTGCCAGCAGCTACGGACAGGGCGGAGAGACCCAGTACTTC
- | TRBJ1-5 | TRBV5-4 | once | CASSLDRAQPQHF | TGTGCCAGCAGCTTGGACAGGGCGCAGCCCCAGCATTTT
TRBD2 | TRBJ2-2 | TRBV19 | - | CASSKPSGGINTGELFF | TGTGCCAGTAGTAAACCTAGCGGGGGGATAAACACCGGGGAGCTGTTTTTT
- | TRBJ2-7 | TRBV18 | few | CASSPASDYEQYF | TGTGCCAGCTCACCTGCTAGCGACTACGAGCAGTACTTC
- | TRBJ1-5 | TRBV7-2 | - | CASSSGGLSNQPQHF | TGTGCCAGCAGCTCGGGGGGACTTAGCAATCAGCCCCAGCATTTT
- | TRBJ2-3 | TRBV27 | - | CASSLGSSRFDTQYF | TGTGCCAGCAGTTTAGGGTCTAGCCGTTTCGATACGCAGTATTTT
- | TRBJ1-3 | TRBV28 | - | CASSLPGGNSGNTIYF | TGTGCCAGCAGTTTACCGGGGGGCAACTCTGGAAACACCATATATTTT
- | TRBJ2-7 | TRBV28 | - | CASSGGLAGFDEQYF | TGTGCCAGCAGTGGAGGGTTGGCAGGGTTCGACGAGCAGTACTTC
TRBD2 | TRBJ2-3 | TRBV5-1 | - | CASSLVAGGLLVGTDTQYF | TGCGCCAGCAGCTTGGTTGCGGGGGGGCTTCTCGTCGGCACAGATACGCAGTATTTT
- | TRBJ2-1 | TRBV18 | - | CASSPEGSPRNNEQFF | TGTGCCAGCTCACCCGAGGGAAGCCCGCGGAACAATGAGCAGTTCTTC
- | TRBJ1-1 | TRBV7-6 | - | CASSLARGTAGTEAFF | TGTGCCAGCAGCTTAGCTCGGGGGACCGCCGGCACTGAAGCTTTCTTT
- | TRBJ1-6 | TRBV6-5 | few | CASSHHNSPLHF | TGTGCCAGCAGTCATCATAATTCACCCCTCCACTTT
TRBD1 | TRBJ2-7 | TRBV5-5 | - | CASTLTGTIYEQYF | TGTGCCAGCACCCTGACAGGGACCATCTACGAGCAGTACTTC
- | TRBJ1-5 | TRBV2 | - | CASSEANFGGKGQPQHF | TGTGCCAGCAGTGAAGCTAACTTCGGGGGAAAGGGGCAGCCCCAGCATTTT
- | TRBJ2-5 | TRBV7-8 | - | CASNPGLGVKTQYF | TGTGCCAGCAACCCAGGACTTGGAGTAAAGACCCAGTACTTC